The 30 T cell receptor beta chains reported below all come from one sample, sequenced in a study of blood T cell repertoires in COVID-19. Profiling relied on immunoSEQ multiplex PCR, and the TCRdb table lists in-frame clones only, not all of them. The sample lists 60,000 to 65,000 clones; over 75% were seen once. The sequencing input was peripheral blood. These receptors were collected from a man aged 50 to 60 with active COVID-19.

The chain links TRBV9 to TRBJ2-3, with 12 nucleotides matching TRBD2. Germline V gene sequence: CDR1 SGDLS, CDR2 YYNGEE. With V trimmed by 0 bases and J by 6 bases, 8 bases remained unmatched. The CDR3 length is 17 residues. The CDR3 DNA follows: TGTGCCAGCAGCGTAGAGGTGGGAGGACTAGCGGGGGATACGCAGTATTTT. This sequence encodes CASSVEVGGLAGDTQYF.

The chain employs TRBV5-6 and TRBJ2-5, with D possibly matching TRBD1 (6 bases). Deletions cut 2 bases from V and 2 bases from J, with 7 bases between. CDR3 length: 13 amino acids. Germline V gene lookup returns CDR1 SGHDT and CDR2 YYEEEE. Written as DNA, the CDR3 is TGTGCCAGCAGCTTACAGGGTCAAGAGACCCAGTACTTC. Translating gives CASSLQGQETQYF.

The chain employs TRBV5-1 and TRBJ1-2; no definite D call. CDR3 length: 16 residues. V shed 0 bases and J shed 8 bases, with 20 bases lying between them. The germline V gene encodes CDR1 SGHRS and CDR2 YFSETQ. The CDR3 here is CASSLEGRAGRWGYTF. CDR3 coding DNA: TGCGCCAGCAGCTTGGAAGGGAGGGCAGGCCGTTGGGGCTACACCTTC.

The chain recombines TRBV18 with TRBJ1-6, with D perhaps TRBD1 (5 bases). Germline V lookup: CDR1 KGHSH, CDR2 LQKENI. V shed 2 bases and J shed 9 bases, with 11 bases lying between them. This CDR3 region has 14 residues. In nucleotides, the CDR3 is TGTGCCAGCTCACCAACCCAGGGTTCTTCACCCCTCCACTTT. Translation: CASSPTQGSSPLHF.

V usage is TRBV7-9 and J usage is TRBJ2-6; TRBD1 agrees at 10 bases. CDR3 length: 17 amino acids. CDR1 and CDR2 from the germline V gene are SEHNR and FQNEAQ (reference sequence). V was clipped by 5 bases and J by 0 bases; unmatched bases: 4. The CDR3 reads CASSNRDRGSGANVLTF. The CDR3 DNA reads TGTGCCAGCAGCAACCGGGACAGGGGCTCTGGGGCCAACGTCCTGACTTTC.

The CDR3 DNA sequence: TGTGCCAGCAGCTCCTGGACAGGGGACCACAATGAGCAGTTCTTC. This sequence encodes CASSSWTGDHNEQFF. The rearrangement links TRBV7-2 to TRBJ2-1, with 9 bases lining up with TRBD1. Germline V gene data show CDR1 as SGHTA and CDR2 as FQGNSA. The trim removed 4 bases at V and 5 bases at J, leaving 6 bases unmatched. This CDR3 has 15 amino acids. Filled out from reference TRBV7-2 and TRBJ2-1, the complete variable domain reads GAGVSQSPSNKVTEKGKDVELRCDPISGHTALYWYRQSLGQGLEFLIYFQGNSAPDKSGLPSDRFSAERTGGSVSTLTIQRTQQEDSAVYLCASSSWTGDHNEQFFGPGTRLTVL.

V gene TRBV5-6 combines with J gene TRBJ2-3; a weak D match, TRBD2 (7 bases). Trimming stripped 6 bases from V and 2 bases from J, with 16 bases between. Per germline, CDR1 SGHDT and CDR2 YYEEEE. CDR3 length: 15 amino acids. DNA of the CDR3: TGTGCCAGCACCTCTCCGGGGGGCCCCACAGATACGCAGTATTTT. Amino acids: CASTSPGGPTDTQYF. Variable domain in full (rest from reference TRBV5-6 and TRBJ2-3): DAGVTQSPTHLIKTRGQQVTLRCSPKSGHDTVSWYQQALGQGPQFIFQYYEEEERQRGNFPDRFSGHQFPNYSSELNVNALLLGDSALYLCASTSPGGPTDTQYFGPGTRLTVL.

This clone was found once. The chain is built from TRBV7-2 and TRBJ2-1; D possibly corresponds to TRBD1 (6 bases). Trimming left V 1 base short and J 5 bases short, with 15 bases between. Germline V gene lookup returns CDR1 SGHTA and CDR2 FQGNSA. This CDR3 region has 16 residues. CDR3 sequence reads: CASSLGGLGGNNEQFF. The CDR3 DNA reads TGTGCCAGCAGCTTAGGGGGGCTAGGGGGAAACAATGAGCAGTTCTTC.

The V call is TRBV5-1, the J call TRBJ2-7, with 8 positions matching TRBD1. From germline, CDR1 is SGHRS and CDR2 YFSETQ. V dropped 3 bases and J dropped 3; count of bases not matched to a gene: 5. This CDR3 contains 14 residues. The CDR3 DNA reads TGCGCCAGCAGCTCCGGGACAGGAGACTACGAGCAGTACTTC. As protein: CASSSGTGDYEQYF.

The V call is TRBV5-6, the J call TRBJ2-3; maybe TRBD2 (5 bases). Germline V lookup: CDR1 SGHDT, CDR2 YYEEEE. The CDR3 runs to 13 residues. Trimming pared 7 bases from V and 6 bases from J, leaving 15 bases between. CDR3 nucleotide sequence: TGTGCCAGCGGGAAACTAGGGTGGGATACGCAGTATTTT. Amino acids: CASGKLGWDTQYF.

The chain uses TRBV10-3 and TRBJ2-2, with D possibly TRBD1 on 7 matching bases. Trimming stripped 4 bases from V and 3 bases from J, with 12 bases between. Germline V CDR1 and CDR2: ENHRY, SYGVKD. The CDR3 sequence is 15 residues long. CDR3 sequence (DNA): TGTGCCATCAGTGGGGGGGACAGACACACCGGGGAGCTGTTTTTT. This codes for CAISGGDRHTGELFF.

This chain joins TRBV7-7 and TRBJ2-5; 8 bases agree with TRBD1. The V gene end was trimmed by 2 bases and the J gene end by 2 bases; junction bases not matched to a gene: 7. Germline values: CDR1 SSHAT, CDR2 FNYEAQ (reference sequence). This CDR3 is 16 amino acids long. CDR3 nucleotides: TGTGCCAGCAGCTTAAACTCCGGGACAGGACAAGAGACCCAGTACTTC. This gives the protein CASSLNSGTGQETQYF.

The chain is built from TRBV9 and TRBJ2-1; 7 positions match TRBD1. J gave up 0 bases and V 3 bases, and 3 bases lay outside the gene matches. This CDR3 spans 15 amino acids. CDR1 is SGDLS, CDR2 YYNGEE, per germline. The CDR3 DNA is TGTGCCAGCAGCGCAGGGGGAAGCTCCTACAATGAGCAGTTCTTC. Protein product: CASSAGGSSYNEQFF.

The sample holds a few counts of this clone. The J gene is TRBJ1-6, the V gene TRBV18; D possibly corresponds to TRBD1 (6 bases). Germline lookup yields CDR1 KGHSH and CDR2 LQKENI. The CDR3 has 14 amino acids. V lost 3 bases and J 6 bases, leaving 9 bases between the germline ends. CDR3 sequence reads: CASSPTGFNSPLHF. The CDR3 DNA follows: TGTGCCAGCTCACCCACAGGGTTTAATTCACCCCTCCACTTT.

This clone was detected only once. The rearrangement joins TRBV29-1 to TRBJ2-7; 8 bases agree with TRBD1. Germline lookup yields CDR1 SQVTM and CDR2 ANQGSEA. The CDR3 totals 15 residues. The trim removed 1 base at V and 1 base at J, leaving 6 bases unmatched. The CDR3 sequence: CSVEGVRGQSYEQYF. CDR3 DNA sequence: TGCAGCGTTGAAGGGGTCAGGGGGCAATCCTACGAGCAGTACTTC.

This chain connects TRBV11-2 to TRBJ2-5; D gene uncertain. Germline V CDR1 and CDR2: SGHAT, FQNNGV. V lost 1 base to trimming and J lost 5 bases, with 11 bases between them. The CDR3 length is 14 residues. CDR3 coding DNA: TGTGCCAGCAGCTTAGTTTCGCCGCGGGAGACCCAGTACTTC. Translating it yields CASSLVSPRETQYF. Combining the CDR3 with reference TRBV11-2 and TRBJ2-5 gives the whole variable domain EAGVAQSPRYKIIEKRQSVAFWCNPISGHATLYWYQQILGQGPKLLIQFQNNGVVDDSQLPKDRFSAERLKGVDSTLKIQPAKLEDSAVYLCASSLVSPRETQYFGPGTRLLVL.

The CDR3 loop reads CASRTPGQLNTEAFF. CDR3 DNA: TGTGCCAGCAGGACCCCGGGACAGCTGAACACTGAAGCTTTCTTT. The chain carries TRBV2 and TRBJ1-1, with 7 bases lining up with TRBD1. The CDR3 runs 15 residues. With V trimmed by 6 bases and J by 0 bases, 7 bases remained unmatched. Germline V gene sequence: CDR1 SNHLY, CDR2 FYNNEI.

The chain uses TRBV27 and TRBJ2-3; possible D gene TRBD2, 6 bases. The CDR3 totals 15 residues. V was shortened by 4 bases and J by 0 bases, with 11 bases between the two germline ends. Germline values: CDR1 MNHEY, CDR2 SMNVEV (reference sequence). The CDR3 loop is CASSSRTTSTDTQYF. CDR3 bases: TGTGCCAGCAGTTCTCGGACTACTAGCACAGATACGCAGTATTTT.

This clone was counted between two and nine times. The gene calls are TRBV2 and TRBJ2-3; a weak D match, TRBD1 (6 bases). CDR1 and CDR2 from the germline V gene are SNHLY and FYNNEI. V was shortened by 4 bases and J by 7 bases, with 15 bases between the two germline ends. CDR3 length equals 14 residues. CDR3 in amino acids: CASSAQGTTNTQYF. DNA for the CDR3: TGTGCCAGCAGTGCCCAGGGGACCACGAATACGCAGTATTTT. Using reference TRBV2 and TRBJ2-3 for the parts outside the CDR3, the full variable domain is EPEVTQTPSHQVTQMGQEVILRCVPISNHLYFYWYRQILGQKVEFLVSFYNNEISEKSEIFDDQFSVERPDGSNFTLKIRSTKLEDSAMYFCASSAQGTTNTQYFGPGTRLTVL.

The chain is built from TRBV11-3 and TRBJ2-1; no reliable D call. Germline-derived CDR1 and CDR2 are SGHNT and YENEEA. V lost 5 bases and J 4 bases, leaving 9 bases between the germline ends. The CDR3 has 13 residues. The CDR3 region is CASSPDAYNEQFF. The CDR3 DNA follows: TGTGCCAGCAGCCCCGATGCGTACAATGAGCAGTTCTTC.

The J gene is TRBJ2-5, the V gene TRBV6-2 or TRBV6-3; 7 nucleotides align to TRBD2. This CDR3 contains 15 residues. Germline V gene data show CDR1 as MNHEY and CDR2 as SVGEGT. V was pared by 6 bases and J by 1 base, with 8 bases of the junction left unmatched. The CDR3 coding sequence is TGTGCCAGCAGCTTAAGGGGAGGGACCCAAGAGACCCAGTACTTC. Translated: CASSLRGGTQETQYF.

V usage is TRBV4-2 and J usage is TRBJ1-4; 7 nucleotides line up with TRBD1. Germline CDR1 reads LGHNA; CDR2 reads YNFKEQ. The V gene end was trimmed by 5 bases and the J gene end by 1 base; junction bases not matched to a gene: 4. CDR3 length: 15 residues. The CDR3 region has the DNA TGTGCCAGCAGCGGCCAGGGGGGAACTAATGAAAAACTGTTTTTT. Translation: CASSGQGGTNEKLFF.

This clone was recorded once. The CDR3 region has the DNA TGCGCCAGCAGCCAAGACGGGGGTTATCAGCCCCAGCATTTT. It specifies CASSQDGGYQPQHF. V gene TRBV4-1 combines with J gene TRBJ1-5; D is possibly TRBD1 (5 bases). V was clipped by 0 bases and J by 5 bases, with 8 bases between them. This CDR3 is 14 amino acids long. Germline lookup yields CDR1 MGHRA and CDR2 YSYEKL.

The chain carries TRBV7-8 and TRBJ1-6, with D uncertain. V was cut by 1 base and J by 6 bases, with 10 bases left in between. The CDR3 runs 15 residues. In germline, CDR1 is SGHVS, CDR2 FQNEAQ. CDR3 loop: CASSLVTDGNSPLHF. CDR3 in DNA: TGTGCCAGCAGCTTAGTCACAGATGGTAATTCACCCCTCCACTTT. Full variable domain (remainder filled in from reference TRBV7-8 and TRBJ1-6): GAGVSQSPRYKVAKRGQDVALRCDPISGHVSLFWYQQALGQGPEFLTYFQNEAQLDKSGLPSDRFFAERPEGSVSTLKIQRTQQEDSAVYLCASSLVTDGNSPLHFGNGTRLTVT.

The chain recombines TRBV5-1 with TRBJ1-2, with a possible D match to TRBD1 (5 bases). The CDR3 extends over 14 amino acids. Trimming took off 0 bases at V and 3 bases at J, with 9 bases between the two ends. From germline, CDR1 is SGHRS and CDR2 YFSETQ. CDR3 DNA: TGCGCCAGCAGCTTGGGCGACAGTTACTATGGCTACACCTTC. Residues: CASSLGDSYYGYTF.

This clone has just one count. The chain combines TRBV6-5 with TRBJ2-3; the D gene is possibly TRBD2 (5 bases). Trimming removed 5 bases from V and 1 base from J, with 13 bases in between. Germline CDR1 and CDR2: MNHEY and SVGAGI. CDR3 length: 15 residues. CDR3 bases: TGTGCCAGCAGTACCCTTAGCGAAGGCACAGATACGCAGTATTTT. Translated, it gives CASSTLSEGTDTQYF.

The CDR3 bases are TGTGCCAGCAGTCCCTCAGGGGCCTCAGATACGCAGTATTTT. It yields the protein CASSPSGASDTQYF. The chain links TRBV13 to TRBJ2-3; perhaps TRBD1 as D (6 bases). Germline V lookup: CDR1 PRHDT, CDR2 FYEKMQ (reference sequence). CDR3 size: 14 residues. V was shortened by 6 bases and J by 4 bases, with 14 bases between the two germline ends.

The CDR3 region has the DNA TGTGCCAGCACGGGAAATAGCAATCAGCCCCAGCATTTT. Translated: CASTGNSNQPQHF. The genes are TRBV6-5 and TRBJ1-5; D remains unclear. Trimming took 7 bases from V and 0 from J, leaving 7 bases between them. CDR3 size: 13 residues. In germline, CDR1 is MNHEY, CDR2 SVGAGI.

The DNA for the CDR3 is TGCGCCAGCAGCCCAACACCGGACAGAATAGAAGGAGGGGAGCTGTTTTTT. Residues: CASSPTPDRIEGGELFF. This chain connects TRBV5-1 to TRBJ2-2, with D maybe TRBD1 (6 bases). The germline V gene has CDR1 SGHRS and CDR2 YFSETQ. Trimming removed 4 bases at V and 8 bases at J, with 24 bases between. The CDR3 length is 17 residues.

V gene TRBV7-2 combines with J gene TRBJ2-3, with 13 bases matching TRBD2. Germline-derived CDR1 and CDR2 are SGHTA and FQGNSA. Unmatched junction bases numbered 6, after V lost 0 bases and J lost 6 bases. This CDR3 spans 17 amino acids. CDR3 sequence reads: CASSLASTSGGADTQYF. CDR3 coding DNA: TGTGCCAGCAGCTTAGCGTCAACTAGCGGGGGGGCGGATACGCAGTATTTT.